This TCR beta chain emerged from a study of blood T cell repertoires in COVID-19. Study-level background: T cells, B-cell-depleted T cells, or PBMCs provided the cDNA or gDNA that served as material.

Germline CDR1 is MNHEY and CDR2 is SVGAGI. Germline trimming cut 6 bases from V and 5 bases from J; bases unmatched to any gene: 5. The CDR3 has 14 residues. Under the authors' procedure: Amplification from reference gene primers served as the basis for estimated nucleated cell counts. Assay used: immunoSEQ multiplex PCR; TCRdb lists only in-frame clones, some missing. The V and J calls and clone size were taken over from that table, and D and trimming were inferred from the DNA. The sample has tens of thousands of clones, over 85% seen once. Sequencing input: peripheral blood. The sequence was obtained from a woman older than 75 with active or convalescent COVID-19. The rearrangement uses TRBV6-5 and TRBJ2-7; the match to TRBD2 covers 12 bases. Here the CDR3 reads CASSTSGGRNEQYF. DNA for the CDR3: TGTGCCAGCAGCACTAGCGGGGGGCGGAACGAGCAGTACTTC.